The entry that follows covers one T cell receptor beta chain sequence. The target antigen is unknown. This record belongs to a study of cytomegalovirus exposure and HLA in healthy donors. General study results and limits: A previous analysis found most TCR beta V segments productive roughly 87% or roughly 30% of the time.

The study ran its PCR with 60 Vbeta and 13 Jbeta primers. Sequencing used immunoSEQ multiplex PCR; TCRdb keeps in-frame clones, though not all of them. The repertoire consists of 250,000 to 350,000 clones, with approximately 90% occurring once and the leading ten covering about 4%. Looked up from germline, CDR1 is SGHNT and CDR2 is YENEEA. V trimming: 5 bases; J trimming: 6 bases; junction bases outside the gene matches: 12. The CDR3 is 18 residues long. Sample: PBMCs. This TCR came from a middle-aged man in good health and CMV-seropositive. This rearrangement joins TRBV11-3 to TRBJ2-2, with 13 bases lining up with TRBD2. Written as DNA, the CDR3 is TGTGCCAGCAGCGGTCGGACTAGCGGGAGTTCGGGAGCCGGGGAGCTGTTTTTT. Translated, it gives CASSGRTSGSSGAGELFF.